This entry lists 3 T cell receptor beta chains sequenced from one sample in a study of tissue T cells after allogeneic stem cell transplantation. Sample time point: mouse harvest day 7 after allogeneic transplant. Tail vein injection delivered 10^7 T-cell-depleted bone marrow cells and 10^6 splenic CD5+ T cells. Sequencing used immunoSEQ multiplex PCR; TCRdb keeps in-frame clones, though not all of them. The table includes about 7,500 clones, approximately 50% detected once. Sequencing input: gut tissue. These receptors all come from a female BALB/c mouse given C57BL/6 T cells with graft-versus-host disease after an allogeneic hematopoietic cell transplant.

For this clone: Mouse gene names and germline throughout. The read terminates 1 residue ahead of where the CDR3 ends, so the germline J gene completes it. The chain links TRBV12-2 to TRBJ2-1; tentatively, D is TRBD1 (6 bases). The germline CDR1 and CDR2 sequences are SGHLS and HYDKME. The V and J ends lost 5 bases and 1 base respectively, with 11 bases between them. There are 14 residues in the CDR3. CDR3 DNA, as far as it was read: TGTGCCAGCTGTCCCGGGACAAACTATGCTGAGCAGTTC. Protein sequence: CASCPGTNYAEQF. The CDR3 in full is CASCPGTNYAEQFF.

In its sample, this clone ranks as medium-sized (0.01 to 0.1%). Mouse names are used for the genes. The CDR3 end falls 1 residue outside the read, so it is completed with the germline J gene. This chain joins TRBV29 and TRBJ2-7; D is possibly TRBD1 (6 bases). The V end lost 4 bases, the J end lost 7 bases, and 11 bases lay between the germline ends. The CDR3 covers 12 residues. CDR1 is MSHET and CDR2 is SYDVDS in the germline V gene. The DNA read from the CDR3 is TGTGCTAGCAGTTCTACAGGGTGGGAACAGTAC. Encoded protein: CASSSTGWEQY. The entire CDR3 protein is CASSSTGWEQYF.

About this clone itself: All gene names here are mouse names. The read comes to an end 1 residue before the CDR3 does, leaving the germline J gene to fill in the end. This chain connects TRBV1 to TRBJ2-7, with D perhaps TRBD1 or TRBD2 (5 bases each). This CDR3 comprises 17 residues. Between the trimmed V and J ends, which lost 0 bases and 1 base, there was a span of 16 bases. CDR1 is NSQYPW and CDR2 is LRSPGD in the germline V gene (reference sequence). The part of the CDR3 DNA that was read is TGCACCTGCAGTGCAGATACGGGGCGCGGGGGATCCTATGAACAGTAC. Translation gives CTCSADTGRGGSYEQY. The whole CDR3 protein is CTCSADTGRGGSYEQYF. The entire variable domain, with the rest obtained from reference TRBV1 and TRBJ2-7, is as follows: VTLLEQNPRWRLVPRGQAVNLRCILKNSQYPWMSWYQQDLQKQLQWLFTLRSPGDKEVKSLPGADYLATRVTDTELRLQVANMSQGRTLYCTCSADTGRGGSYEQYFGPGTRLTVL.